This T cell receptor beta chain was captured by sequencing in a study of T cell responses to AZD1222 COVID-19 vaccine (dated by TCRdb to 2020 to 2023). Looking at the study overall: AZD1222 recipients whose second dose came at about 4 weeks and those whose second dose came at about 12 weeks were combined into one group, since spike-specific TCR depth and breadth did not differ between the two schedules. A total of 233 trial participants underwent TCR sequencing, of whom about 210 had received two doses of AZD1222 and about 26 had received two doses of the MenACWY control vaccine. Trial participants were enrolled by age into subgroups of 18-55, 56-69 and 70-plus years, and roughly 160, 29 and 62 TCR-sequenced participants, respectively, were included in these subgroups.

In light of the paper, this sample's time point label describes: baseline before first vaccination. Vaccinee samples were obtained from the UK trials COV001 and COV002, which included a single-blind randomized controlled phase 2/3 trial of AZD1222 (ChAdOx1 nCoV-19) in healthy adults. For TCRbeta chain sequencing, PBMC samples from trial participants were taken at day 0 and at day 28 after the second dose. Study-wide conclusions, independent of this receptor: Only a handful of AZD1222 recipients were SARS-CoV-2 seropositive at baseline, limiting conclusions about previously exposed vaccinees. Epitopes outside the regions mutated in the B.1.351 and B.1.1.7 variants were reportedly recognized by nearly half of the unique spike-specific TCRs. The vaccine-associated CD4 TCRs covered the entire spike protein, and the dominant responses fell in regions 160-218 and 743-854. Participants were mostly white British, with more females than males. The authors suggested clonal diversity may have been underestimated. After two AZD1222 doses, spike-specific TCR breadth and depth were significantly higher than at day 0 and than in MenACWY recipients. In the small 56-69-year group, the increase in depth fell short of significance, most likely because of low power. No day 14 peak-response samples were available, so repertoires were characterized only after the peak T cell response.

The CDR3 regions of human TCRbeta chains were analyzed by immunosequencing. Concerning the study's data processing: Repertoire TCRs were matched against a reference library of SARS-CoV-2-specific TCRs generated with the MIRA antigen-specificity platform. Breadth meant the fraction of unique TCRs that were SARS-CoV-2-associated, whereas depth meant the fraction of total T cells that were SARS-CoV-2-associated. Each spike-specific TCR was assigned to its reactive spike region and to a CD4 or CD8 class using the MIRA data. Log10-transformed breadth and depth values were compared by one-way ANOVA with Sidak's multiple comparisons tests. Not all clones reach the TCRdb copy of this immuneACCESS table, which keeps in-frame sequences only. Checked studies attribute under half of the gap to unresolved V genes and leave the rest unexplained. V, J and clone size were drawn from that table, and D and trimming were deduced from the DNA. The table for this sample lists about 97,000 clones; 90% of them were counted only once. The ten most abundant clones make up under 1.5% of the sample.

Germline trimming amounts to 6 bases on V and 9 bases on J, with 12 as the count of junction bases outside the gene matches. The CDR3 runs 14 amino acids, cysteine and phenylalanine included. Only CDR3 DNA is held: 42 bases, read in frame from base 1. CDR1 MDHEN and CDR2 SYDVKM were looked up in the germline V gene. Details on this clone: No antigen is known for it. No quality values exist for individual bases; no much larger clone is one base distant.

The sequence joins TRBV28 to TRBJ1-2; 8 nucleotides in the junction match TRBD1. The material was peripheral blood, obtained on day 0 of AZD1222 vaccination. The TCR was taken from an adult in good health. The CDR3 protein is CASRAPGQALRYTF. The sequence in DNA is TGTGCCAGCAGGGCTCCGGGACAGGCGCTTCGCTACACCTTC.